These 2 T cell receptor beta chains were sequenced from one sample in a study of graft-versus-host responses after intestinal transplantation. Their specific antigens are unknown. Profiling relied on immunoSEQ multiplex PCR, and the TCRdb table lists in-frame clones only, not all of them. The sample carries 85,000 to 100,000 clones, roughly 90% recorded once. Specimen: unstimulated CD4+ T cells sorted from spleen or lymph node cells, collected before intestinal transplant. All receptors derive from a human donor who received an intestinal transplant.

The rearrangement links TRBV7-2 to TRBJ2-1, with TRBD1 identical over 10 bases. The CDR3 is made up of 13 amino acids. Germline CDR1 SGHTA, CDR2 FQGNSA. The J segment lost 7 bases and the V segment lost 5 bases, leaving 2 bases of the junction unmatched. CDR3 region: CASSRTGGNEQFF. In nucleotides, the CDR3 is TGTGCCAGCAGCCGGACAGGGGGGAATGAGCAGTTCTTC.

The chain has TRBV11-2 and TRBJ2-1; no clear D gene. The length of the CDR3 is 14 residues. The V end was cut by 6 bases, the J end by 5 bases, with 14 bases between. The germline V gene has CDR1 SGHAT and CDR2 FQNNGV. The CDR3 nucleotides read TGTGCCAGCAGAACGATAAGAGGAGACAATGAGCAGTTCTTC. It encodes CASRTIRGDNEQFF.